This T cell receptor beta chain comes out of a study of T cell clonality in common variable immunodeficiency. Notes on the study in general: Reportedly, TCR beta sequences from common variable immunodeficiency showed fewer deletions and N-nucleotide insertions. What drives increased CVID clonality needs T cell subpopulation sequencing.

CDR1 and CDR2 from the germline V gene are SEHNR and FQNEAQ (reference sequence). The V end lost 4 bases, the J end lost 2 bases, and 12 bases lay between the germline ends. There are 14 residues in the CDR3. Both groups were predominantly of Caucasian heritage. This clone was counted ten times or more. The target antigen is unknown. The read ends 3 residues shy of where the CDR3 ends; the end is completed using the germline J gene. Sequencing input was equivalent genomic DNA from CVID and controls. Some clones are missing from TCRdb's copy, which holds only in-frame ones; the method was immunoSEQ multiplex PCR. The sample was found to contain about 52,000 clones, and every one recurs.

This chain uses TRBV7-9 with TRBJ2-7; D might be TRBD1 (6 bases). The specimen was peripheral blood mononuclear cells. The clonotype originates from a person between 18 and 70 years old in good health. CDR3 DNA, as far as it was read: TGTGCCAGCAGCTCCCCAGGGGTCACCTACGAG. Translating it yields CASSSPGVTYE. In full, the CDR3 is CASSSPGVTYEQYF.